These 13 T cell receptor beta chains were all obtained from the same sample, sequenced in a study of T cell responses to AZD1222 COVID-19 vaccine. Here immunoSEQ multiplex PCR was the method, and the copy in TCRdb shows in-frame clones only, minus some. The sample contains 100,000 to 110,000 clones, less than 90% of which appear only once. The source material was peripheral blood, sampled on day 0 of AZD1222 vaccination. These receptors all stem from an adult in good health.

This chain joins TRBV19 and TRBJ1-1, with 7 bases matching TRBD1. This CDR3 is built from 14 residues. The J segment lost 2 bases and the V segment lost 3 bases, leaving 3 bases of the junction unmatched. Looked up from germline, CDR1 is LNHDA and CDR2 is SQIVND (reference sequence). CDR3 sequence reads: CASSMDRRNTEAFF. CDR3 bases: TGTGCCAGTAGTATGGACAGGAGAAACACTGAAGCTTTCTTT.

This sequence joins TRBV7-8 and TRBJ1-5; 10 bases map to TRBD1. V lost 5 bases and J lost 6; bases outside the gene matches: 13. Germline V CDR1 and CDR2: SGHVS, FQNEAQ. The CDR3 is made up of 17 amino acids. CDR3 loop: CASSPRPGTGALQPQHF. Here the CDR3 DNA reads TGTGCCAGCAGCCCGCGCCCGGGGACAGGGGCTCTTCAGCCCCAGCATTTT. Variable domain in full (rest from reference TRBV7-8 and TRBJ1-5): GAGVSQSPRYKVAKRGQDVALRCDPISGHVSLFWYQQALGQGPEFLTYFQNEAQLDKSGLPSDRFFAERPEGSVSTLKIQRTQQEDSAVYLCASSPRPGTGALQPQHFGDGTRLSIL.

CDR3 sequence (DNA): TGCGCCAGCAGCCCGGACGACAGGGGACAGACCCAGTACTTC. Translated, it gives CASSPDDRGQTQYF. The chain joins TRBV5-1 to TRBJ2-5, with 8 bases aligning to TRBD1. Germline CDR1 reads SGHRS; CDR2 reads YFSETQ. The CDR3 is 14 amino acids. After removal of 4 bases from V and 6 bases from J, the junction contained 8 bases not matched to a gene.

The V call is TRBV11-2, the J call TRBJ2-1; D may be TRBD2 (5 bases). Trimming left V 3 bases short and J 7 bases short, with 10 bases between. The germline CDR1 and CDR2 sequences are SGHAT and FQNNGV. The CDR3 spans 13 residues. In DNA form, the CDR3 reads TGTGCCAGCAGCTTCAGCCCGGGGAATGAGCAGTTCTTC. Amino acid sequence: CASSFSPGNEQFF.

This chain uses TRBV9 with TRBJ2-1; 11 nucleotides line up with TRBD2. Germline-derived CDR1 and CDR2 are SGDLS and YYNGEE. CDR3 length equals 15 residues. Trimming cost V 3 bases and J 6 bases; bases outside gene matches: 5. CDR3 protein: CASSDGLAGVNEQFF. CDR3 in DNA: TGTGCCAGCAGCGATGGACTAGCGGGCGTCAATGAGCAGTTCTTC.

The gene calls are TRBV7-2 and TRBJ1-4; no clear D gene. V lost 4 bases, J lost 6 bases, and 9 bases lay in between. The CDR3 runs 13 residues. Germline loops: CDR1 SGHTA, CDR2 FQGNSA. CDR3 in DNA: TGTGCCAGCAGCTCATACATGGATGAAAAACTGTTTTTT. This sequence encodes CASSSYMDEKLFF.

This chain's CDR3 is CASSALRLAVVTGELFF. For the CDR3, the DNA is TGTGCCAGCAGTGCCCTAAGGCTAGCGGTTGTCACCGGGGAGCTGTTTTTT. The rearrangement links TRBV27 to TRBJ2-2; 7 bases are shared with TRBD2. CDR3 length: 17 residues. Germline V CDR1 and CDR2: MNHEY, SMNVEV (reference sequence). V gave up 5 bases and J gave up 4 bases; unmatched junction bases: 13.

The chain has TRBV4-2 and TRBJ2-1; D call uncertain. The CDR3 is 13 amino acids. Trimming stripped 3 bases from V and 7 bases from J, with 10 bases between. Germline loops: CDR1 LGHNA, CDR2 YNFKEQ. The CDR3 DNA sequence: TGTGCCAGCAGCCACGACCTAGAGAATGAGCAGTTCTTC. Translated, it gives CASSHDLENEQFF.

The chain has TRBV7-2 and TRBJ1-3; maybe TRBD1 (5 bases). The CDR3 loop spans 15 amino acids. Trimming shortened V by 5 bases and J by 8 bases, and 19 bases separated the two germline ends. CDR1 and CDR2 (germline): SGHTA, FQGNSA. The CDR3 sequence: CASSLSGVPPDTIYF. As DNA, the CDR3 is TGTGCCAGCAGCCTTTCGGGGGTGCCACCGGACACCATATATTTT.

J is TRBJ2-1 and V is TRBV18, with D tentatively TRBD1 (5 bases). V was cut by 3 bases and J by 4 bases, with 16 bases left in between. The V gene's germline CDR1 is KGHSH and CDR2 LQKENI. CDR3 length: 16 residues. The CDR3 is CASSPPSAGYYNEQFF. CDR3 in DNA: TGTGCCAGCTCACCCCCCTCGGCAGGGTATTACAATGAGCAGTTCTTC.

The chain is built from TRBV28 and TRBJ2-2, with TRBD1 as a possible D gene (6 bases). The germline CDR1 and CDR2 sequences are MDHEN and SYDVKM. There are 15 residues in the CDR3. The ends were cut back, 5 bases at V and 4 bases at J, with 14 bases in the middle. DNA for the CDR3: TGTGCCAGCAGTACCGGGACACGCTCCACCGGGGAGCTGTTTTTT. Translating it yields CASSTGTRSTGELFF.

The V and J genes are TRBV27 and TRBJ2-1; tentatively, D is TRBD1 (6 bases). Germline V gene sequence: CDR1 MNHEY, CDR2 SMNVEV (reference sequence). The CDR3 has 15 amino acids. V was trimmed by 6 bases and J by 12 bases, leaving 24 bases between them. CDR3 region: CASSPQPRQAAGQFF. The CDR3, as DNA: TGTGCCAGCAGCCCACAGCCCCGACAGGCCGCTGGGCAGTTCTTC.

The CDR3 is CASSLAGHPGKQYF. For the CDR3, the DNA is TGTGCCAGCAGCTTGGCCGGGCACCCCGGGAAGCAGTACTTC. The chain combines TRBV5-6 with TRBJ2-7; a possible D gene is TRBD2 (5 bases). Germline V gene data show CDR1 as SGHDT and CDR2 as YYEEEE. Trimming stripped 0 bases from V and 8 bases from J, with 15 bases between. The CDR3 runs 14 residues.